The rows below give T cell receptor beta chains drawn from one sample of a study of blood T cell repertoires in COVID-19. Using immunoSEQ multiplex PCR, the repertoire was profiled, and TCRdb retains in-frame clones only, with some absent. The sample includes about 340,000 clones, more than 85% of them seen just once. The specimen sequenced was PBMCs or T cells enriched from blood (not recorded which). The receptors originated from a woman in her 30s who had recovered from COVID-19. Each CDR3 is given with its conserved first and last residue. A D gene is named only where the DNA matches it firmly. The size entry is marked missing in some rows and otherwise reads once, few, many or a size class.

D,J,size,V,CDR3,DNA
TRBD2,TRBJ2-1,-,TRBV4-1,CASRSGTSGRASEQFF,TGCGCCAGCAGATCCGGGACTAGCGGGAGGGCCAGTGAGCAGTTCTTC
TRBD2,TRBJ2-5,-,TRBV18,CASSPLTSEETQYF,TGTGCCAGCTCACCATTGACTAGCGAGGAGACCCAGTACTTC
-,TRBJ1-4,-,TRBV28,CASSFGTSAGKLFF,TGTGCCAGCAGTTTCGGGACATCAGCTGGAAAACTGTTTTTT
-,TRBJ2-1,-,TRBV5-4,CATRPAGALNEQFF,TGTGCCACCAGACCTGCGGGGGCGCTTAATGAGCAGTTCTTC
-,TRBJ2-5,-,TRBV11-2,CASRTTSWQETQYF,TGTGCCAGCCGCACGACTAGTTGGCAAGAGACCCAGTACTTC
-,TRBJ1-1,-,TRBV7-2,CASSLVAGQNTEAFF,TGTGCCAGCAGCTTAGTGGCAGGCCAAAACACTGAAGCTTTCTTT
TRBD2,TRBJ2-3,-,TRBV6-5,CATWTSGRVDTQYF,TGTGCCACCTGGACTAGCGGGAGGGTGGATACGCAGTATTTT
TRBD1,TRBJ1-5,-,TRBV15,CATSRDRGTGNQPQHF,TGTGCCACCAGCAGAGATCGGGGGACAGGGAATCAGCCCCAGCATTTT
-,TRBJ1-6,few,TRBV30,CAWSLQESPLHF,TGTGCCTGGAGTTTACAGGAATCACCCCTCCACTTT
TRBD1,TRBJ1-2,-,TRBV2,CASTAGQGAHYGYTF,TGTGCCAGCACCGCGGGACAGGGGGCCCACTATGGCTACACCTTC
-,TRBJ1-2,once,TRBV27,CASSARGYGYTF,TGTGCCAGCTCCGCAAGGGGCTATGGCTACACCTTC
TRBD1,TRBJ2-1,-,TRBV4-2,CASSLGTGGNEQFF,TGTGCCAGCAGCCTTGGGACAGGGGGCAATGAGCAGTTCTTC
TRBD1,TRBJ2-2,-,TRBV10-3,CAISDEGAAAGELFF,TGTGCCATCAGTGATGAGGGGGCGGCGGCCGGGGAGCTGTTTTTT
-,TRBJ1-2,-,TRBV19,CASSTDRNYGYTF,TGTGCCAGTAGTACCGACAGAAACTATGGCTACACCTTC
-,TRBJ1-1,-,TRBV6-5,CASKEQEGTEAFF,TGTGCCAGCAAAGAGCAAGAGGGCACTGAAGCTTTCTTT
-,TRBJ1-1,-,TRBV5-1,CASSLDAGEAFF,TGCGCCAGCAGCTTGGATGCAGGGGAGGCTTTCTTT
-,TRBJ2-3,-,TRBV7-2,CASSSFGTGEYF,TGTGCCAGCAGCTCCTTCGGTACGGGGGAATATTTT
TRBD2,TRBJ2-1,-,TRBV7-9,CASSLVGVAGVEQFF,TGTGCCAGCAGCTTAGTGGGGGTAGCGGGAGTTGAGCAGTTCTTC
TRBD2,TRBJ2-3,-,TRBV13,CASSHQTSGGTDTQYF,TGTGCCAGCAGCCACCAGACTAGCGGGGGCACAGATACGCAGTATTTT
-,TRBJ2-3,-,TRBV6-1,CASSEAGGGDADTQYF,TGTGCCAGCAGTGAAGCAGGGGGAGGGGACGCAGATACGCAGTATTTT
-,TRBJ2-7,few,TRBV5-4,CASSQYRQKQYF,TGTGCCAGCAGTCAATACCGACAGAAGCAGTACTTC
-,TRBJ1-1,-,TRBV19,CASSIFQGNTEAFF,TGTGCCAGTAGTATATTTCAGGGGAACACTGAAGCTTTCTTT
TRBD1,TRBJ2-3,-,TRBV10-3,CAISDQDRVADTQYF,TGTGCCATCAGTGACCAGGACAGGGTTGCGGATACGCAGTATTTT
-,TRBJ2-6,-,TRBV2,CASSAVRQAYFSGANVLTF,TGTGCCAGCAGTGCGGTTAGGCAGGCGTACTTCTCTGGGGCCAACGTCCTGACTTTC
-,TRBJ1-2,-,TRBV7-9,CASSLAAGSNYGYTF,TGTGCCAGCAGCTTAGCGGCCGGGTCTAACTATGGCTACACCTTC
-,TRBJ1-1,-,TRBV28,CASSFPDLATEAFF,TGTGCCAGCAGTTTCCCTGATTTGGCCACTGAAGCTTTCTTT
-,TRBJ1-1,-,TRBV3-1/TRBV3-2,CASSQAGGDTEAFF,TGTGCCAGCAGCCAAGCGGGGGGGGACACTGAAGCTTTCTTT
TRBD1,TRBJ2-1,-,TRBV7-9,CASSLKTLDRGRYEQFF,TGTGCCAGCAGCTTAAAAACGTTGGACAGGGGGAGATATGAGCAGTTCTTC
-,TRBJ1-1,few,TRBV2,CASSEALLRGGAGAFF,TGTGCCAGCAGTGAAGCGCTTTTAAGGGGGGGAGCTGGGGCTTTCTTT
TRBD2,TRBJ2-3,-,TRBV5-1,CASKGSGSADTQYF,TGCGCCAGCAAAGGTAGCGGGAGTGCAGATACGCAGTATTTT
-,TRBJ2-7,-,TRBV11-3,CASSLASESGQYF,TGTGCCAGCAGCTTAGCATCGGAGAGCGGGCAGTACTTC
-,TRBJ1-1,-,TRBV19,CASFRRQGNTEAFF,TGTGCCAGTTTCCGGCGGCAGGGGAACACTGAAGCTTTCTTT
-,TRBJ2-7,-,TRBV28,CASRSDSWSSYEQYF,TGTGCCAGCAGATCCGACAGTTGGAGTTCCTACGAGCAGTACTTC
-,TRBJ2-2,-,TRBV29-1,CSATYGGNTGELFF,TGCAGCGCTACCTACGGGGGAAACACCGGGGAGCTGTTTTTT
-,TRBJ2-5,-,TRBV24-1,CATSTNRAQYF,TGTGCCACCAGCACTAACCGGGCCCAGTACTTC
TRBD2,TRBJ2-5,-,TRBV4-3,CASSRALADKETQYF,TGCGCCAGCAGCCGAGCTCTAGCGGACAAAGAGACCCAGTACTTC
TRBD1,TRBJ1-4,-,TRBV28,CASSLPGQGGEKLFF,TGTGCCAGCAGTTTGCCGGGACAGGGAGGCGAAAAACTGTTTTTT
TRBD1,TRBJ1-5,-,TRBV19,CASSTGQGAEPQHF,TGTGCCAGTAGTACGGGGCAGGGGGCAGAGCCCCAGCATTTT
-,TRBJ2-3,-,TRBV3-1/TRBV3-2,CASSQDHRGFTQYF,TGTGCCAGCAGCCAAGATCACCGCGGTTTTACGCAGTATTTT
-,TRBJ1-1,-,TRBV4-2,CASSQVSGRGNTEAFF,TGTGCCAGCAGCCAAGTGTCAGGCAGGGGGAACACTGAAGCTTTCTTT
-,TRBJ1-5,-,TRBV28,CASRHRETNQPQHF,TGTGCCAGCAGGCACAGGGAGACCAATCAGCCCCAGCATTTT
-,TRBJ1-1,-,TRBV7-3,CASSSSTPRGGQINTEAFF,TGTGCCAGCAGCTCATCCACACCCCGAGGGGGTCAGATTAACACTGAAGCTTTCTTT
-,TRBJ1-6,-,TRBV9,CASSGRQTSSYNSPLHF,TGTGCCAGCAGCGGGCGACAGACGAGCTCCTATAATTCACCCCTCCACTTT
TRBD2,TRBJ2-1,-,TRBV12-5,CASAAGGSYNEQFF,TGTGCTAGTGCGGCGGGGGGATCCTACAATGAGCAGTTCTTC
-,TRBJ2-7,-,TRBV7-8,CASSLEAGSSYEQYF,TGTGCCAGCAGCTTAGAGGCGGGGAGCTCCTACGAGCAGTACTTC
-,TRBJ1-2,-,TRBV30,CAWRKGPQEHGYTF,TGTGCCTGGAGAAAGGGGCCCCAGGAGCATGGCTACACCTTC